This TCR beta chain was identified during a study of T cell responses to AZD1222 COVID-19 vaccine. TCRdb's copy holds only in-frame clones and misses some; the assay was immunoSEQ multiplex PCR. This table holds tens of thousands of clones, about 88% found once. The CDR3 length is 17 residues. The TCR was taken from an adult in good health. Here the sequenced sample was peripheral blood, taken on day 0 of AZD1222 vaccination. The gene calls are TRBV1 and TRBJ1-5; the table names TRBD1, a call not compared with the DNA. TRBV1 is recorded as a pseudogene. This CDR3 reads CTSTPDRTLGRYQPQHF. The CDR3 nucleotides are TGCACCAGCACCCCTGACAGGACCCTTGGAAGATATCAGCCCCAGCATTTT.